The rows below give T cell receptor beta chains drawn from one sample of a study of blood T cells in healthy people across ages. Via MiXCR, TCRdb re-called the 5' RACE reads, giving one row per CDR3 protein. The repertoire includes about 1.4 million distinct CDR3 sequences, 45% to 70% of them detected once, and roughly 6.3% sits in the top ten. Material for sequencing was blood. Receptors were obtained from a man between 18 and 35 years old in good health. Each CDR3 is given with its conserved first and last residue. A D gene is named only where the DNA matches it firmly. Clone sizes are given selectively: once, few, many, or a class where the clone is expanded.

abundance: few
j_gene: TRBJ2-1
d_gene: NA
v_gene: TRBV20-1
CDR3nt: TGCAGTGCTAGGTTCGACTTCGTTGAGGATGAGCAGTTCTTC
CDR3aa: CSARFDFVEDEQFF

abundance: NA
j_gene: TRBJ2-3
d_gene: TRBD2
v_gene: TRBV9
CDR3nt: TGTGCCAGCAGACCAGCGGGAGGGGACACAGATACGCAGTATTTT
CDR3aa: CASRPAGGDTDTQYF

abundance: NA
j_gene: TRBJ1-1
d_gene: NA
v_gene: TRBV3-1
CDR3nt: TGTGCCAGCAGCGGGGGGAACATGAACACTGAAGCTTTCTTT
CDR3aa: CASSGGNMNTEAFF

abundance: NA
j_gene: TRBJ1-1
d_gene: NA
v_gene: TRBV6-5
CDR3nt: TGTGCCAGCATGGGTCGAACTGGCCTCTCGAACACTGAAGCTTTCTTT
CDR3aa: CASMGRTGLSNTEAFF

abundance: NA
j_gene: TRBJ2-3
d_gene: NA
v_gene: TRBV30
CDR3nt: TGTGCCTGGAGTGTTGGTAGCGGATGTACAGATACGCAGTATTTT
CDR3aa: CAWSVGSGCTDTQYF

abundance: NA
j_gene: TRBJ2-5
d_gene: NA
v_gene: TRBV28
CDR3nt: TGTGCCAGCAGTTTAGAGGCAGTTTTATCGGGGGGCCGGCGGGAGACCCAGTACTTC
CDR3aa: CASSLEAVLSGGRRETQYF

abundance: NA
j_gene: TRBJ2-7
d_gene: NA
v_gene: TRBV6-1
CDR3nt: TGTGCCAGCAGTGACGTCCGGTTGGTGTACGAGCAGTACTTC
CDR3aa: CASSDVRLVYEQYF

abundance: NA
j_gene: TRBJ2-7
d_gene: NA
v_gene: TRBV4-3
CDR3nt: TGCGCCAGCAGCCCCAGTGGGGTAGGGGGGGCCGATTACGAGCAGTACTTC
CDR3aa: CASSPSGVGGADYEQYF

abundance: NA
j_gene: TRBJ2-1
d_gene: TRBD1
v_gene: TRBV2
CDR3nt: TGTGCCAGCAGCCGGGACAGGCATCAAGAGCAGTTCTTC
CDR3aa: CASSRDRHQEQFF

abundance: NA
j_gene: TRBJ1-1
d_gene: NA
v_gene: TRBV6-5
CDR3nt: TGTGCCAGCAGTGACGTTCAGGGGTGTGAAGCTTTCTTT
CDR3aa: CASSDVQGCEAFF

abundance: NA
j_gene: TRBJ2-7
d_gene: NA
v_gene: TRBV11-2
CDR3nt: TGTGCCAGCAGAAATGGACAGATCAGCTCCTACGAGCAGTACTTC
CDR3aa: CASRNGQISSYEQYF

abundance: NA
j_gene: TRBJ1-1
d_gene: NA
v_gene: TRBV3-1
CDR3nt: TGTGCCAGCAGCCAAGAGCGCCGGGGCACTGAAGCTTTCTTT
CDR3aa: CASSQERRGTEAFF

abundance: NA
j_gene: TRBJ2-5
d_gene: NA
v_gene: TRBV30
CDR3nt: TGTGCCGGAAATCCCCTAGCACCGAGACGAGAGACCCAGTACTTC
CDR3aa: CAGNPLAPRRETQYF

abundance: NA
j_gene: TRBJ2-2
d_gene: NA
v_gene: TRBV12-3/TRBV12-4
CDR3nt: TGTGCCAGCACCCTTGGGACGCCGAACACCGGGGAGCTGTTTTTT
CDR3aa: CASTLGTPNTGELFF

abundance: NA
j_gene: TRBJ2-2
d_gene: TRBD2
v_gene: TRBV7-2
CDR3nt: TGTGCCAGCAGCTACGGGGGGGCAGGGTTACAAACCGGGGAGCTGTTTTTT
CDR3aa: CASSYGGAGLQTGELFF

abundance: few
j_gene: TRBJ1-5
d_gene: TRBD1
v_gene: TRBV6-6
CDR3nt: TGTGCCAGCAGTCCGACAGGGGGAAGCAATCAGCCCCAGCATTTT
CDR3aa: CASSPTGGSNQPQHF

abundance: NA
j_gene: TRBJ1-1
d_gene: TRBD1
v_gene: TRBV11-2
CDR3nt: TGTGCCAGCAGCTTAGGCTCAGGGGGGTTGGATTCGCCTGAAGCTTTCTTT
CDR3aa: CASSLGSGGLDSPEAFF

abundance: once
j_gene: TRBJ2-7
d_gene: NA
v_gene: TRBV24-1
CDR3nt: TGTGCCACCAGTGATCCTGGACCGGCTCCCAGCTCCTACGAGCAGTACTTC
CDR3aa: CATSDPGPAPSSYEQYF

abundance: NA
j_gene: TRBJ1-4
d_gene: NA
v_gene: TRBV6-2/TRBV6-3
CDR3nt: TGTGCCAGCAGTTACTCAGGGGGAAATGAAAAACTGTTTTTT
CDR3aa: CASSYSGGNEKLFF

abundance: NA
j_gene: TRBJ1-1
d_gene: NA
v_gene: TRBV29-1
CDR3nt: TGCAGCGTAGCATCCTCTTCGGCGTCTGAAGCTTTCTTT
CDR3aa: CSVASSSASEAFF

abundance: NA
j_gene: TRBJ2-3
d_gene: TRBD2
v_gene: TRBV4-3
CDR3nt: TGCGCCAGCAGCCAAGTTATGCGGGGGGGCCCGACAGATACGCAGTATTTT
CDR3aa: CASSQVMRGGPTDTQYF

abundance: NA
j_gene: TRBJ1-2
d_gene: NA
v_gene: TRBV4-1
CDR3nt: TGCGCCAGCAGCCATGCCCGGGAGTATGGCTACACCTTC
CDR3aa: CASSHAREYGYTF

abundance: few
j_gene: TRBJ1-1
d_gene: TRBD1
v_gene: TRBV10-3
CDR3nt: TGTGCCATCAGTGAGTCCGGGACAGGGGGCATGCACACTGAAGCTTTCTTT
CDR3aa: CAISESGTGGMHTEAFF

abundance: NA
j_gene: TRBJ1-1
d_gene: TRBD1
v_gene: TRBV2
CDR3nt: TGTGCCAGCAGGTTACAGGGGGCGCCCACTGAAGCTTTCTTT
CDR3aa: CASRLQGAPTEAFF

abundance: NA
j_gene: TRBJ2-3
d_gene: NA
v_gene: TRBV25-1
CDR3nt: TGTGCCAGCAGTGAATCGGGCACAGGGTCAGATACGCAGTATTTT
CDR3aa: CASSESGTGSDTQYF

abundance: NA
j_gene: TRBJ2-1
d_gene: NA
v_gene: TRBV27
CDR3nt: TGTGCCAGCAGCTCACTAGCTTACAATGAGCAGTTCTTC
CDR3aa: CASSSLAYNEQFF

abundance: NA
j_gene: TRBJ1-4
d_gene: NA
v_gene: TRBV12-3/TRBV12-4
CDR3nt: TGTGCCAGCACCTTCGGTCCGGGAACTAATGAAAAACTGTTTTTT
CDR3aa: CASTFGPGTNEKLFF

abundance: few
j_gene: TRBJ2-1
d_gene: NA
v_gene: TRBV6-5
CDR3nt: TGTGCCAGCACCCTCCGGGGGGCTGGCGAGCAGTTCTTC
CDR3aa: CASTLRGAGEQFF

abundance: NA
j_gene: TRBJ1-2
d_gene: NA
v_gene: TRBV14
CDR3nt: TGTGCCAGCAGCCAAGGAAGGGCCGTCGGCGGCTACACCTTC
CDR3aa: CASSQGRAVGGYTF

abundance: NA
j_gene: TRBJ2-2
d_gene: NA
v_gene: TRBV15
CDR3nt: TGTGCCACCGGAACGCTGAGGCTCACCGGGGAGCTGTTTTTT
CDR3aa: CATGTLRLTGELFF

abundance: NA
j_gene: TRBJ1-6
d_gene: NA
v_gene: TRBV27
CDR3nt: TGTGCCAGCAGTTTAGGCAGGGCGGATAATTCACCCCTCCACTTT
CDR3aa: CASSLGRADNSPLHF

abundance: few
j_gene: TRBJ1-2
d_gene: NA
v_gene: TRBV5-1
CDR3nt: TGCGCCAGCAGCTTGGTGGTTCAGGGCTATGGCTACACCTTC
CDR3aa: CASSLVVQGYGYTF

abundance: few
j_gene: TRBJ2-1
d_gene: NA
v_gene: TRBV20-1
CDR3nt: TGCAGTGCCCTCCCGGGGACGGACACCGATGAGCAGTTCTTC
CDR3aa: CSALPGTDTDEQFF

abundance: NA
j_gene: TRBJ1-4
d_gene: NA
v_gene: TRBV3-1
CDR3nt: TGTGCCAGCAGCCAAGATGTCTGGACGGATGAAAAACTGTTTTTT
CDR3aa: CASSQDVWTDEKLFF

abundance: NA
j_gene: TRBJ1-1
d_gene: TRBD1
v_gene: TRBV5-6
CDR3nt: TGTGCCAGCAGCTTGGTAATGAGCAGGGGGGACGCTGAAGCTTTCTTT
CDR3aa: CASSLVMSRGDAEAFF

abundance: once
j_gene: TRBJ2-7
d_gene: NA
v_gene: TRBV4-2
CDR3nt: TGTGCCAGCAGCCAATACAGGGAATCAGCCTACGAGCAGTACTTC
CDR3aa: CASSQYRESAYEQYF

abundance: NA
j_gene: TRBJ2-7
d_gene: TRBD2
v_gene: TRBV7-2
CDR3nt: TGTGCCAGCAGCTTAAGGTGGGCTAGCGGGAGGGCCTTCTCCTACGAGCAGTACTTC
CDR3aa: CASSLRWASGRAFSYEQYF

abundance: NA
j_gene: TRBJ2-1
d_gene: NA
v_gene: TRBV27
CDR3nt: TGTGCCAGCAGTTTTAGTTTGGGATCTGGCTACAATGAGCAGTTCTTC
CDR3aa: CASSFSLGSGYNEQFF

abundance: many
j_gene: TRBJ2-1
d_gene: NA
v_gene: TRBV3-1
CDR3nt: TGTGCCAGCAGCCAAGAAAGAGGGACCAAGCAGTTCTTC
CDR3aa: CASSQERGTKQFF

abundance: once
j_gene: TRBJ1-5
d_gene: NA
v_gene: TRBV20-1
CDR3nt: TGCAGTGCTAGAGATCCGGGACAATATAGCAATCAGCCCCAGCATTTT
CDR3aa: CSARDPGQYSNQPQHF

abundance: NA
j_gene: TRBJ1-5
d_gene: NA
v_gene: TRBV20-1
CDR3nt: TGCAGTGCCATCCAAGGCATTCGTCAGCCCCAGCATTTT
CDR3aa: CSAIQGIRQPQHF

abundance: NA
j_gene: TRBJ2-5
d_gene: NA
v_gene: TRBV10-3
CDR3nt: TGTGCCATCACGGGGCGACGGGAAGAGACCCGGTACTTC
CDR3aa: CAITGRREETRYF

abundance: NA
j_gene: TRBJ1-1
d_gene: NA
v_gene: TRBV5-5
CDR3nt: TGTGCCAGCAGTACCAGCAACATGAACACTGAAGCTTTCTTT
CDR3aa: CASSTSNMNTEAFF

abundance: few
j_gene: TRBJ2-3
d_gene: NA
v_gene: TRBV7-9
CDR3nt: TGTGCCAGCAGCACTGCCCCCCGTTCACGGACGCAGTATTTT
CDR3aa: CASSTAPRSRTQYF

abundance: few
j_gene: TRBJ2-1
d_gene: NA
v_gene: TRBV5-4
CDR3nt: TGTGCCAGCAGCTTGGACCCAGGGGAAAGCCGAGAGTTCTTC
CDR3aa: CASSLDPGESREFF

abundance: NA
j_gene: TRBJ2-7
d_gene: NA
v_gene: TRBV6-6
CDR3nt: TGTGCCAGCAGTCCCGGTGGGGGGACCAAGGCCTACGAGCAGTACTTC
CDR3aa: CASSPGGGTKAYEQYF

abundance: NA
j_gene: TRBJ2-2
d_gene: TRBD1
v_gene: TRBV20-1
CDR3nt: TGCAGTTATACAGGGGTTGGCACCGGGGAGCTGTTTTTT
CDR3aa: CSYTGVGTGELFF